One sample yielded the 28 T cell receptor beta chains listed below, sequenced in a study of response to subunit inactivated influenza vaccine. Each CDR3 protein is one row after TCRdb ran MiXCR on the RT-PCR reads. The sample includes 500,000 or so distinct CDR3 sequences, 16% seen only once; the top ten take 3%. Sequencing used CD4+ T cells sorted from PBMCs, obtained less than 30 months after vaccination. These receptors all come from a man aged 50 to 69 who received an inactivated influenza vaccine.

This clonotype was detected a few times. CDR3 bases: TGTGCCAGCAGTTTATATTTTGTCTCAGGGAGTGCAGATACGCAGTATTTT. Its protein product is CASSLYFVSGSADTQYF. The genes are TRBV12-3 or TRBV12-4 and TRBJ2-3, with D possibly called TRBD1 or TRBD2 (5 bases each). The V end lost 2 bases, the J end lost 4 bases, and 19 bases lay between the germline ends. This CDR3 contains 17 residues.

The chain recombines TRBV29-1 with TRBJ1-2, with 7 bases that match TRBD1. Per the germline V gene, CDR1 is SQVTM and CDR2 is ANQGSEA. The CDR3 has 12 amino acids. With V trimmed by 4 bases and J by 8 bases, 7 bases remained unmatched. In DNA, the CDR3 is TGCAGCGTTGTAGAGGGGGCTTGGGGCTACACCTTC. Translation gives CSVVEGAWGYTF.

The rearrangement joins TRBV5-5 to TRBJ1-3; perhaps TRBD1 as D (5 bases). Germline CDR1 SGHKS, CDR2 YYEKEE (reference sequence). CDR3 length equals 18 residues. Deletions cut 1 base from V and 4 bases from J, with 21 bases between. The CDR3 sequence is CASSLRAGRVEIGNTIYF. The CDR3 nucleotides read TGTGCCAGCAGCTTGAGGGCAGGGAGGGTCGAAATAGGAAACACCATATATTTT.

This chain links TRBV14 with TRBJ1-6; D uncertain. Germline V lookup: CDR1 SGHDN, CDR2 FVKESK. The CDR3 contains 13 residues. Trimming shortened V by 3 bases and J by 13 bases, and 13 bases separated the two germline ends. The CDR3 protein is CASSQVSVAPLHF. CDR3 nucleotides: TGTGCCAGCAGCCAGGTGTCGGTGGCGCCCCTCCACTTT.

This clonotype was seen a few times. The chain employs TRBV6-5 and TRBJ2-7; a possible D gene is TRBD1 (6 bases). Trimming stripped 2 bases from V and 2 bases from J, with 16 bases between. The CDR3 runs 16 residues. CDR1 is MNHEY and CDR2 is SVGAGI in the germline V gene. CDR3 loop: CASSYNSPRTAYEQYF. The CDR3 nucleotides are TGTGCCAGCAGTTACAATTCCCCTCGGACAGCCTACGAGCAGTACTTC.

V gene TRBV2 combines with J gene TRBJ2-1; no clear D. Trimming cost V 3 bases and J 8 bases, with 14 bases left between them. From germline, CDR1 is SNHLY and CDR2 FYNNEI. The CDR3 is made up of 14 amino acids. This chain's CDR3 is CASSEVEALDEQFF. The CDR3 DNA reads TGTGCCAGCAGTGAGGTAGAAGCGTTGGATGAGCAGTTCTTC. Based on the CDR3 plus reference TRBV2 and TRBJ2-1, the full variable domain is EPEVTQTPSHQVTQMGQEVILRCVPISNHLYFYWYRQILGQKVEFLVSFYNNEISEKSEIFDDQFSVERPDGSNFTLKIRSTKLEDSAMYFCASSEVEALDEQFFGPGTRLTVL.

There are a few counts of this clonotype. V gene TRBV6-2 or TRBV6-3 combines with J gene TRBJ2-7; 9 nucleotides match TRBD1. From germline, CDR1 is MNHEY and CDR2 SVGEGT. Unmatched junction bases numbered 6, after V lost 2 bases and J lost 7 bases. The CDR3 runs 14 residues. The CDR3 nucleotides read TGTGCCAGCAGTTACCGGGACAGGGTAGAGGAGCAGTACTTC. It codes for CASSYRDRVEEQYF.

The chain links TRBV5-6 to TRBJ2-4, with D perhaps assigned TRBD1 or TRBD2 (5 bases each). This CDR3 is built from 17 residues. Trimming cost V 4 bases and J 0 bases, with 17 bases left between them. Germline loops: CDR1 SGHDT, CDR2 YYEEEE. Written as DNA, the CDR3 is TGTGCCAGCAGCCCGACCGGGACCTACCTAGCCAAAAACATTCAGTACTTC. Amino acid sequence: CASSPTGTYLAKNIQYF.

The chain links TRBV20-1 to TRBJ2-5, with D possibly matching TRBD2 (6 bases). Per the germline V gene, CDR1 is DFQATT and CDR2 is SNEGSKA (reference sequence). Trimming left V 6 bases short and J 0 bases short, with 11 bases between. The CDR3 consists of 13 residues. The CDR3 sequence is CSANRDYQETQYF. CDR3 nucleotides: TGCAGTGCAAACCGGGACTACCAAGAGACCCAGTACTTC.

This clonotype was observed a handful of times. The chain combines TRBV7-8 with TRBJ2-7, with D perhaps matching TRBD2 (5 bases). With 3 bases removed from V and 1 base from J, the gap between germline ends came to 10 bases. Per germline, CDR1 SGHVS and CDR2 FQNEAQ. The CDR3 is 14 residues long. This chain's CDR3 is CASSLVRESYEQYF. Here the CDR3 DNA reads TGTGCCAGCAGCTTGGTGAGGGAGTCCTACGAGCAGTACTTC.

This clonotype showed up just a few times. The rearrangement joins TRBV11-2 to TRBJ2-7; unclear D gene. The CDR3 is made up of 13 amino acids. Germline V CDR1 and CDR2: SGHAT, FQNNGV. Between the trimmed V and J ends, which lost 3 bases and 2 bases, there was a span of 8 bases. CDR3 amino acids: CASSLQLTYEQYF. The CDR3 DNA follows: TGTGCCAGCAGCTTGCAGCTAACCTACGAGCAGTACTTC.

The rearrangement links TRBV18 to TRBJ1-2, with D tentatively TRBD1 (6 bases). The CDR3 extends over 13 amino acids. Trimming pared 0 bases from V and 7 bases from J, leaving 9 bases between. In germline, CDR1 is KGHSH, CDR2 LQKENI. The DNA of the CDR3 is TGTGCCAGCTCACCACCGGGGGGCTCTGGCTACACCTTC. It translates to CASSPPGGSGYTF.

V and J are TRBV12-3 or TRBV12-4 and TRBJ2-7; tentative D call: TRBD2 (6 bases). Trimming removed 3 bases from V and 2 bases from J, with 11 bases in between. The CDR3 spans 14 residues. The CDR3 DNA sequence: TGTGCCAGCAGTTTTGCCGGGGGAGCCTACGAGCAGTACTTC. Translated, it gives CASSFAGGAYEQYF.

This clonotype has a handful of counts. The V call is TRBV6-1, the J call TRBJ2-7, with no clear D. The CDR3 length is 11 residues. V lost 8 bases to trimming and J lost 6 bases, with 11 bases between them. Germline assignment: CDR1 MNHNS and CDR2 SASEGT. CDR3 DNA sequence: TGTGCCAGCGGGTTCCCCGCCGAGCAGTACTTC. Translated, it gives CASGFPAEQYF.

This clonotype showed up many times. The chain couples TRBV12-3 or TRBV12-4 to TRBJ2-2, with 7 bases aligning to TRBD1. The CDR3 has 16 residues. V dropped 5 bases and J dropped 4; count of bases not matched to a gene: 10. Here the CDR3 reads CASSPYRGKSTGELFF. CDR3 coding DNA: TGTGCCAGCAGTCCATACAGGGGAAAGAGCACCGGGGAGCTGTTTTTT.

CDR3 region: CASSLQGETGGYTF. For the CDR3, the DNA is TGTGCCAGCAGTCTACAGGGAGAGACTGGGGGCTACACCTTC. This rearrangement joins TRBV28 to TRBJ1-2; possibly TRBD1 for D (6 bases). CDR3 length equals 14 residues. V was trimmed by 5 bases and J by 8 bases, leaving 18 bases between them. The V gene's germline CDR1 is MDHEN and CDR2 SYDVKM.

This clonotype was found a few times. The rearrangement links TRBV20-1 to TRBJ1-1, with D possibly being TRBD1 (5 bases). CDR1 is DFQATT and CDR2 is SNEGSKA in the germline V gene (reference sequence). The CDR3 consists of 14 residues. Deletions cut 5 bases from V and 0 bases from J, with 13 bases between. The CDR3 loop reads CSARSGVLNTEAFF. CDR3 nucleotides: TGCAGTGCTCGTTCGGGGGTGCTGAACACTGAAGCTTTCTTT.

The table lists this clonotype with many counts. This rearrangement joins TRBV7-2 to TRBJ2-6; D remains unclear. CDR3 size: 16 residues. CDR1 and CDR2 from the germline V gene are SGHTA and FQGNSA. Trimming cost V 5 bases and J 0 bases, with 11 bases left between them. CDR3 DNA: TGTGCCAGCAGCCCTAGACTTATCTCTGGGGCCAACGTCCTGACTTTC. As protein: CASSPRLISGANVLTF.

This clonotype appeared a few times. V gene TRBV20-1 combines with J gene TRBJ1-1; D is unclear. This CDR3 is built from 13 residues. The germline V gene encodes CDR1 DFQATT and CDR2 SNEGSKA (reference sequence). Trimming removed 6 bases at V and 6 bases at J, with 17 bases between. CDR3 bases: TGCAGTGCAAAAGAAGGAGGAAACCCTGAAGCTTTCTTT. Its translation: CSAKEGGNPEAFF.

This chain uses TRBV11-1 with TRBJ2-5; 7 bases map to TRBD2. Germline V gene sequence: CDR1 SGHAT, CDR2 FQDESV (reference sequence). This CDR3 contains 14 residues. J lost 4 bases, V lost 4 bases, and 6 bases had no gene match. This chain's CDR3 is CASSYGEGRETQYF. In nucleotides, the CDR3 is TGTGCCAGCAGCTATGGGGAGGGCCGAGAGACCCAGTACTTC.

The chain has TRBV10-2 and TRBJ2-7, with TRBD2 matching over 8 bases. Germline V CDR1 and CDR2: WSHSY, SAAADI. The CDR3 is 12 residues long. The V and J ends lost 9 bases and 3 bases, in that order; junction bases with no gene match: 4. The CDR3 region has the DNA TGCGCCAGTTTTAGCGGGGACTACGAGCAGTACTTC. It specifies CASFSGDYEQYF.

A few counts support this clonotype. This sequence joins TRBV5-1 and TRBJ1-1, with D unclear. The germline V gene has CDR1 SGHRS and CDR2 YFSETQ. CDR3 length: 15 residues. V lost 4 bases, J lost 0 bases, and 13 bases lay in between. Written as DNA, the CDR3 is TGCGCCAGCAGCCTAAATCTGGCGGTGAACACTGAAGCTTTCTTT. Protein sequence: CASSLNLAVNTEAFF.

This chain connects TRBV20-1 to TRBJ1-2; 7 bases align to TRBD1. CDR3 length equals 15 residues. Per the germline V gene, CDR1 is DFQATT and CDR2 is SNEGSKA (reference sequence). The ends lost 0 bases at V and 12 bases at J; junction bases unmatched: 16. CDR3 in amino acids: CSARDKGRGLTFNTF. The DNA of the CDR3 is TGCAGTGCTAGAGATAAGGGAAGGGGGCTGACGTTCAACACCTTC.

This clonotype appeared many times. The rearrangement uses TRBV12-3 or TRBV12-4 and TRBJ1-1; D may be TRBD1 (5 bases). V dropped 5 bases and J dropped 8 bases, with 18 bases sitting between them. CDR3 length: 14 residues. CDR3 sequence: CASSVGLPTREAFF. The CDR3, as DNA: TGTGCCAGCAGTGTGGGACTTCCTACCCGGGAAGCTTTCTTT.

This clonotype was seen a few times. The chain has TRBV20-1 and TRBJ2-1, with TRBD2 matching over 8 bases. Germline assignment: CDR1 DFQATT and CDR2 SNEGSKA (reference sequence). The CDR3 is made up of 14 amino acids. After removal of 5 bases from V and 4 bases from J, the junction contained 7 bases not matched to a gene. CDR3 bases: TGCAGTGCTGCTACTAGCGGAGAATACAATGAGCAGTTCTTC. Its translation: CSAATSGEYNEQFF.

CDR3 amino acids: CASSQGDRAPRFF. The CDR3 nucleotides read TGCGCCAGCAGCCAAGGGGACAGGGCCCCTCGGTTCTTC. This chain joins TRBV4-3 and TRBJ2-1; 9 bases fit TRBD1. V trimming: 1 base; J trimming: 15 bases; junction bases outside the gene matches: 7. Germline CDR1 is LGHNA and CDR2 is YSLEER. The CDR3 is 13 amino acids.

V usage is TRBV7-2 and J usage is TRBJ2-5, with D unclear. CDR3 length: 15 residues. The germline V gene has CDR1 SGHTA and CDR2 FQGNSA. Trimming left V 1 base short and J 1 base short, with 10 bases between. The chain's CDR3 is CASSLVGPPQETQYF. In nucleotides, the CDR3 is TGTGCCAGCAGCTTAGTTGGGCCACCCCAAGAGACCCAGTACTTC.

V is TRBV6-5 and J is TRBJ2-1; 10 nucleotides agree with TRBD1. Looked up from germline, CDR1 is MNHEY and CDR2 is SVGAGI. V lost 4 bases, J lost 13 bases, and 7 bases stayed unmatched. The CDR3 extends over 13 amino acids. CDR3 amino acids: CASSLGTGASQFF. DNA of the CDR3: TGTGCCAGCAGTTTGGGGACAGGGGCATCCCAGTTCTTC.